Listed below are T cell receptor beta chains from one sample, sequenced in a study of shared clonotypes between healthy human individuals. The method was immunoSEQ multiplex PCR; TCRdb's version includes in-frame clones alone and lacks a portion of them. There are about 120,000 clones in the sample; approximately 70% occur only once, and over 20% lies in the top ten. The specimen sequenced was memory CD8+ T cells sorted from blood. These receptors were collected from a woman under 40 in good health. CDR3s leave out the opening cysteine and the closing phenylalanine or tryptophan. The D gene is left open where the match is weak. Only part of the rows carry a size: once, few, many, or a class if the clone is expanded.

J | size | D | V | CDR3
TRBJ2-7 | many | NA | TRBV2 | ASSEALRTPTYEQY
TRBJ2-1 | NA | TRBD2 | TRBV28 | ASRGRIWVRAGVDNEQF
TRBJ2-1 | NA | TRBD2 | TRBV6-4 | ASSEEAGGYNEQF
TRBJ2-5 | NA | TRBD1 | TRBV30 | AWSISGGSQETQY
TRBJ1-5 | NA | NA | TRBV7-2 | ASAEGGNQPQH
TRBJ1-5 | NA | NA | TRBV7-9 | ASSLNRALGPQH
TRBJ1-1 | NA | TRBD1 | TRBV10-2 | ASAGTGAF
TRBJ2-3 | few | NA | TRBV5-1 | ASSTRDGSADTQY
TRBJ2-2 | many | NA | TRBV6-4 | ASSDSADTGELF
TRBJ2-7 | NA | TRBD2 | TRBV5-1 | ASSLGGSGRSYEQY
TRBJ1-3 | NA | NA | TRBV27 | ASSTRLVSGNTIY
TRBJ2-3 | few | TRBD2 | TRBV28 | ASGNVTTGLAGRASTDTQY
TRBJ2-7 | NA | TRBD2 | TRBV5-1 | ASSGGTSGTEQY
TRBJ1-1 | NA | NA | TRBV14 | ASSLNSGYTEAF
TRBJ2-7 | NA | NA | TRBV13 | ASSSRAYEQY
TRBJ2-1 | NA | NA | TRBV2 | ASSETSYNEQF
TRBJ2-5 | NA | TRBD2 | TRBV6-5 | ASSYSTSGSETQY
TRBJ1-4 | once | TRBD1 | TRBV25-1 | ASSGTGERIGEKLF
TRBJ1-2 | many | TRBD1 | TRBV7-8 | ASSEDRGRPNYGYT
TRBJ2-3 | NA | TRBD2 | TRBV28 | ASSPRGLAGYTDTQY
NA | NA | TRBD1 | TRBV25-1 | ASSGDRAYEQY
TRBJ2-7 | NA | NA | TRBV6-6 | ASSYPWPDYEQY
TRBJ2-1 | NA | TRBD1 | TRBV7-8 | ASSLAPRQGAFYNEQF
TRBJ2-1 | many | NA | TRBV28 | ASSVVGPNNEQF
TRBJ1-5 | once | NA | TRBV19 | ASSPRVGSYSNQPQH
TRBJ1-2 | few | NA | TRBV28 | AVAVSNYGYT
TRBJ2-5 | NA | NA | TRBV7-9 | ASSPRGDQETQY
TRBJ2-1 | NA | NA | TRBV7-3 | ASSLLPRDEQF
TRBJ2-1 | NA | NA | TRBV5-4 | ASSPGDFRGGQF
TRBJ1-2 | NA | NA | TRBV5-1 | ASSLGSGAYGYT
TRBJ2-3 | NA | TRBD2 | TRBV11-2 | ASSLEPGSGTSTDTQY
TRBJ2-7 | NA | TRBD2 | TRBV2 | ASRVAGGGYEQY
TRBJ2-1 | NA | TRBD2 | TRBV28 | ASRTLGTSLLSSYNEQF
TRBJ2-2 | NA | NA | TRBV5-8 | ASSSTGREVNTGELF
TRBJ1-2 | once | NA | TRBV10-3 | AISNPGSPSYGYT
TRBJ2-3 | NA | NA | TRBV5-1 | ASSPWRDTQY
TRBJ2-7 | NA | NA | TRBV2 | ASSGSGNEQY
TRBJ2-7 | NA | TRBD2 | TRBV10-3 | AISSPIAGATYEQY
TRBJ2-4 | once | TRBD2 | TRBV15 | ATSRGAGGLNIQY
TRBJ2-3 | NA | NA | TRBV30 | AWTGRRASTDTQY
TRBJ2-7 | NA | NA | TRBV5-1 | ASSIWTAPYEQY
TRBJ1-5 | NA | NA | TRBV6-6 | ASSYLEGQPQH
TRBJ1-2 | NA | TRBD1 | TRBV6-1 | ASSGRTGAKLDYGYT
TRBJ1-2 | NA | NA | TRBV19 | ASSTSDRKNSYT
TRBJ2-5 | NA | NA | TRBV28 | ASSAGQYALETQY
TRBJ1-2 | NA | TRBD1 | TRBV7-9 | ASSRGRDRGPRSDGYT
TRBJ2-1 | NA | TRBD2 | TRBV11-3 | ASSLAAGGQREQF
TRBJ1-2 | NA | NA | TRBV14 | ASSRTRFYGYT
TRBJ2-2 | NA | NA | TRBV28 | ASSLSLDSNIYTGELF
TRBJ2-1 | NA | NA | TRBV11-2 | ASRPGESNEQF
TRBJ2-1 | many | TRBD2 | TRBV6-4 | ASSDGTSDYNEQF
TRBJ2-7 | NA | NA | TRBV5-1 | ASSLAKGGTYEQY
TRBJ1-2 | few | NA | TRBV2 | ASSEGGRSNLYGYT